This paragraph reports one T cell receptor (beta chain). This sample was taken from a study of somatic mutations in cytotoxic T cells in rheumatoid arthritis. For the study at large: Certain V beta antibody-stained T-cell populations, V beta1+ cells sequenced for TCRB among them, were flow-sorted to nearly 100% purity.

Profiling relied on immunoSEQ multiplex PCR, and the TCRdb table lists in-frame clones only, not all of them. Of approximately 13,000 clones listed, around 70% are singletons. This CDR3 is 16 amino acids long. The ends were cut back, 5 bases at V and 0 bases at J, with 14 bases in the middle. Germline V lookup: CDR1 SEHNR, CDR2 FQNEAQ (reference sequence). V is TRBV7-9 and J is TRBJ2-1; TRBD1 might be the D (5 bases). What was sequenced was CD8+ T cells sorted from blood. This clonotype originated in a man in his sixties or seventies in good health. This CDR3 is CASSPQGGSSYNEQFF. DNA of the CDR3: TGTGCCAGCAGCCCCCAGGGCGGCAGCTCCTACAATGAGCAGTTCTTC.